This TCR beta chain is drawn from a study of cytomegalovirus exposure and HLA in healthy donors. Germline CDR1 ENHRY, CDR2 SYGVKD. Trimming cost V 4 bases and J 8 bases, with 8 bases left between them. There are 12 residues in the CDR3. The PCR made use of 60 Vbeta and 13 Jbeta primers. Libraries were prepared by immunoSEQ multiplex PCR; TCRdb keeps only in-frame clonotypes and omits some of them. The sample has under 200,000 clones; approximately 81% are singletons. Turning to this clone: The antigen is undetermined.

The study, taken as a whole, reports: Certain indistinguishable V segments, among them TRBV6-2 and TRBV6-3, were excluded.

This TCR was sampled from a boy aged 2 to 10 in good health and CMV-seronegative. Sequenced material: PBMCs. The rearrangement uses TRBV10-3 and TRBJ1-4; D gene uncertain. CDR3 loop: CAISGETEKLFF. The CDR3 DNA reads as TGTGCCATCAGTGGGGAGACGGAAAAACTGTTTTTT.